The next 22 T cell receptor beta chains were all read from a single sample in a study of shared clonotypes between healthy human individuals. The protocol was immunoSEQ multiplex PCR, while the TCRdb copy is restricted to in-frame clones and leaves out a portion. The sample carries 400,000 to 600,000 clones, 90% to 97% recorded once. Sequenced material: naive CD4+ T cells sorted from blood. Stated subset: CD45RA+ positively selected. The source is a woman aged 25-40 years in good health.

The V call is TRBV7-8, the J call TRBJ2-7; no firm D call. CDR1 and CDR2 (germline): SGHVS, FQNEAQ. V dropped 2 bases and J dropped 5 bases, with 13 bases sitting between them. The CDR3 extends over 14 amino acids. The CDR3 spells CASSLLVRVHEQYF. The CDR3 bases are TGTGCCAGCAGCTTACTAGTTCGTGTCCACGAGCAGTACTTC.

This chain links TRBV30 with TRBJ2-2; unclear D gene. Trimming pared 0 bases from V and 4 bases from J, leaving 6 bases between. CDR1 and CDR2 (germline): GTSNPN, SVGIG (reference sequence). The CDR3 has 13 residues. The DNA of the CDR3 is TGTGCCTGGAGTGTTTTGGTCACCGGGGAGCTGTTTTTT. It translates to CAWSVLVTGELFF.

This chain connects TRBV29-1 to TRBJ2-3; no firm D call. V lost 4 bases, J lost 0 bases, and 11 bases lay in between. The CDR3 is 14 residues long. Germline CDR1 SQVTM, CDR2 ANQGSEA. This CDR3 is CSVAPSSSTDTQYF. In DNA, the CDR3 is TGCAGCGTTGCCCCGAGTTCTAGCACAGATACGCAGTATTTT.

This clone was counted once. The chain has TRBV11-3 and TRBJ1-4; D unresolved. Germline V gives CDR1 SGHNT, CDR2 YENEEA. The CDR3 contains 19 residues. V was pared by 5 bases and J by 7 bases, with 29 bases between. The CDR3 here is CASSPRPKLDKTDGEKLFF. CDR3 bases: TGTGCCAGCAGCCCCCGGCCGAAACTAGATAAGACGGACGGTGAAAAACTGTTTTTT.

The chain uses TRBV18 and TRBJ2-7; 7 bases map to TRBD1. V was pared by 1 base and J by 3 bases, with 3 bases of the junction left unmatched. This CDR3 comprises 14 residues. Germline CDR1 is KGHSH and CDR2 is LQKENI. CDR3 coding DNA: TGTGCCAGCTCACCACACGACAGGGACTACGAGCAGTACTTC. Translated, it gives CASSPHDRDYEQYF.

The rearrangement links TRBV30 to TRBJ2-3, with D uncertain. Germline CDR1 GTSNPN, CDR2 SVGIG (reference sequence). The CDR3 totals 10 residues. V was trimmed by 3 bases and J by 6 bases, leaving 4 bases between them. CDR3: CAWSADTQYF. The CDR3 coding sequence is TGTGCCTGGAGCGCTGATACGCAGTATTTT.

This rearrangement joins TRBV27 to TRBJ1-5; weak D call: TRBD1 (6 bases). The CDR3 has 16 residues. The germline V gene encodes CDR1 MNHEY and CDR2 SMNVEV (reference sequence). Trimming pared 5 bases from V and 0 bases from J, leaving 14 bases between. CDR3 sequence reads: CASSPATGYSNQPQHF. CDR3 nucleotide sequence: TGTGCCAGCAGTCCAGCGACAGGATATAGCAATCAGCCCCAGCATTTT.

The chain's CDR3 is CASSLVGWGSFENEKLFF. The CDR3 nucleotides are TGCGCCAGCAGCTTGGTAGGGTGGGGTTCTTTTGAGAATGAAAAACTGTTTTTT. V and J are TRBV5-1 and TRBJ1-4; D is ambiguous. Germline CDR1 and CDR2: SGHRS and YFSETQ. There are 18 residues in the CDR3. Trimming took 0 bases from V and 5 from J, leaving 20 bases between them.

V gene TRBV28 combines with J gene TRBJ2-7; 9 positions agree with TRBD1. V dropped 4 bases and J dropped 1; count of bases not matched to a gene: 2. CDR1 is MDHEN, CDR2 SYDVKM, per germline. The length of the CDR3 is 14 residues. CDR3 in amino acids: CASSSGTGSYEQYF. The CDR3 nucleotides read TGTGCCAGCAGTTCCGGGACAGGGTCCTACGAGCAGTACTTC. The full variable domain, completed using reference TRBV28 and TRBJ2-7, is DVKVTQSSRYLVKRTGEKVFLECVQDMDHENMFWYRQDPGLGLRLIYFSYDVKMKEKGDIPEGYSVSREKKERFSLILESASTNQTSMYLCASSSGTGSYEQYFGPGTRLTVT.

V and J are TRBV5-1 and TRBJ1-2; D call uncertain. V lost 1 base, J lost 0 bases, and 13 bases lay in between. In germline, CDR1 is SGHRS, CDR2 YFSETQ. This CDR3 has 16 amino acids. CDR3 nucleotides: TGCGCCAGCAGCTTGATGCCTACAGCGACTAACTATGGCTACACCTTC. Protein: CASSLMPTATNYGYTF.

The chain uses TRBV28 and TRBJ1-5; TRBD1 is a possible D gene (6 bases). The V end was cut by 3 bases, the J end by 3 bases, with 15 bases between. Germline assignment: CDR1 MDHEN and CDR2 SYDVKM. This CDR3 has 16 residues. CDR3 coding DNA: TGTGCCAGCAGTTTGATCGTACAGGGTCTCAATCAGCCCCAGCATTTT. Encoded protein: CASSLIVQGLNQPQHF.

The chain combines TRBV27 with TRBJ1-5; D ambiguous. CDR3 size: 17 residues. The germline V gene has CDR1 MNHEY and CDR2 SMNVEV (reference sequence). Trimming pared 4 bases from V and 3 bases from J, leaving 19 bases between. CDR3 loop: CASSSNRGTGYNQPQHF. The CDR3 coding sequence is TGTGCCAGCAGTTCAAACCGCGGTACGGGGTACAATCAGCCCCAGCATTTT.

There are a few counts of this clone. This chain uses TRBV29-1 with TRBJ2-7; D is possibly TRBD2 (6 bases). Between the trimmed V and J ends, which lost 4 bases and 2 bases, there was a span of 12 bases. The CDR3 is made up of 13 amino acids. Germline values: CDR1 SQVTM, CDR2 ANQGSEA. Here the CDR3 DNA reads TGCAGCGTTGGGGGGACTGCCGCCTACGAGCAGTACTTC. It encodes CSVGGTAAYEQYF.

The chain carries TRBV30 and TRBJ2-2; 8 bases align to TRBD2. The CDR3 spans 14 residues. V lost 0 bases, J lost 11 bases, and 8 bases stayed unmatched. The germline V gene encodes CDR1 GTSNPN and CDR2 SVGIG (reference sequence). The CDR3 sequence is CAWSVRGRTFELFF. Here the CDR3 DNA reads TGTGCCTGGAGTGTACGCGGGAGGACCTTTGAGCTGTTTTTT.

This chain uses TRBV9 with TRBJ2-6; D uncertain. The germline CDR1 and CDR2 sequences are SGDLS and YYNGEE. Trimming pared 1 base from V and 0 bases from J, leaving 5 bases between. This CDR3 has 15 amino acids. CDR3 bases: TGTGCCAGCAGCGTATTGGGCTCTGGGGCCAACGTCCTGACTTTC. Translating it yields CASSVLGSGANVLTF.

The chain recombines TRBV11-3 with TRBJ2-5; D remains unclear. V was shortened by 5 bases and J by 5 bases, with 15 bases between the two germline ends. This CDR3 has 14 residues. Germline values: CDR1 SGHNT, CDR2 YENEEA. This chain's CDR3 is CASSGPRAGETQYF. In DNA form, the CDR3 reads TGTGCCAGCAGCGGACCTAGGGCCGGCGAGACCCAGTACTTC.

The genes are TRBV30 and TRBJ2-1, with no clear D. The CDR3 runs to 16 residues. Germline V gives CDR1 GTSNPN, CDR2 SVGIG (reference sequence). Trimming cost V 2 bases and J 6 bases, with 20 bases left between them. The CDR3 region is CAWSKPWATTANEQFF. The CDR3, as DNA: TGTGCCTGGAGTAAACCCTGGGCTACTACTGCCAATGAGCAGTTCTTC.

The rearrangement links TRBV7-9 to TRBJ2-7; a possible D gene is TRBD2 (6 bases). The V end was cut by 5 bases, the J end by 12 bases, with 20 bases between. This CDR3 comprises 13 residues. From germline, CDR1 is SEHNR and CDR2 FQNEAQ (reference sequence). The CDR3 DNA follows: TGTGCCAGCAGCCCCGCGGGGATGAGGGGATGGTACTTC. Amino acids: CASSPAGMRGWYF.

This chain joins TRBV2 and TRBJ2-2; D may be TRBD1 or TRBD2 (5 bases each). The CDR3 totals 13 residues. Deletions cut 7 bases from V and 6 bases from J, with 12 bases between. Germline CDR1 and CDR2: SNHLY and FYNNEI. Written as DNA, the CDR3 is TGTGCCAGCAACCCCCCGGGGCCCGGGGAGCTGTTTTTT. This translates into CASNPPGPGELFF.

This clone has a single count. The CDR3 DNA reads as TGTGCCAGCAGCGTAGGGGCAGGGATCTCGCAAGAGACCCAGTACTTC. Protein product: CASSVGAGISQETQYF. V is TRBV9 and J is TRBJ2-5, with D possibly TRBD1 on 5 matching bases. V lost 0 bases, J lost 2 bases, and 14 bases lay in between. Germline CDR1 is SGDLS and CDR2 is YYNGEE. The CDR3 is 16 amino acids.

The CDR3 bases are TGTGCCAGCAGTAGGGCGACTGCGAGCACCGGGGAGCTGTTTTTT. The encoded protein is CASSRATASTGELFF. The V gene is TRBV5-4, the J gene TRBJ2-2; D uncertain. The CDR3 sequence is 15 residues long. Between the trimmed V and J ends, which lost 5 bases and 4 bases, there was a span of 15 bases. Per germline, CDR1 SGHNT and CDR2 YYREEE (reference sequence).

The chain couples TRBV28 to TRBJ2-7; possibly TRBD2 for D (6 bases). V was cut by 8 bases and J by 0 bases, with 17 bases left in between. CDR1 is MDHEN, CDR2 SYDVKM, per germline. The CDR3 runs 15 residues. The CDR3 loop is CASGPGRRGSYEQYF. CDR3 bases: TGTGCCAGCGGACCGGGCAGGCGGGGCTCCTACGAGCAGTACTTC.